The clone carrying this T cell receptor (beta chain) was counted between two and nine times. The data belong to a study of shared clonotypes between healthy human individuals. CDR3 length: 15 amino acids. From germline, CDR1 is SGHRS and CDR2 YFSETQ. V was clipped by 4 bases and J by 4 bases, with 17 bases between them. Method: immunoSEQ multiplex PCR; TCRdb's copy keeps in-frame clones and lacks some. The repertoire holds about 2.4 million clones, with approximately 93% as singletons. The chain couples TRBV5-1 to TRBJ1-2; D is unclear. Sequencing was carried out using naive CD4+ T cells from PBMCs. Subset: CD45RA+ positively selected. The source of this sequence is a man aged 18 to 30 in good health. Some clones in this sample may be carry-over from other donors' samples. This chain's CDR3 is CASSPDGTRTYGYTF. The DNA for the CDR3 is TGCGCCAGCAGCCCGGACGGAACCCGGACCTATGGCTACACCTTC.